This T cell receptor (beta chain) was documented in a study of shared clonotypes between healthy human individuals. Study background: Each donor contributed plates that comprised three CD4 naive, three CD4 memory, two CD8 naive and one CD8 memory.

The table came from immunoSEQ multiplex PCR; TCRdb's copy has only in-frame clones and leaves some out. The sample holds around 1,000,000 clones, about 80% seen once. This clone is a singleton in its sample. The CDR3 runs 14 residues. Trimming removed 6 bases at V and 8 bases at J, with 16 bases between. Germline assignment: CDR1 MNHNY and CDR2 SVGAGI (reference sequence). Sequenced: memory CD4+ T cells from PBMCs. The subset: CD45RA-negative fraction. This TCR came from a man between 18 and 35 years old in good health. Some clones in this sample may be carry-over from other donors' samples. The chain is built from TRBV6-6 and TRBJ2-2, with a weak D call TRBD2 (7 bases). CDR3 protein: CASRGGPQAGELFF. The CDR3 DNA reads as TGTGCCAGCAGGGGGGGGCCACAGGCTGGGGAGCTGTTTTTT.